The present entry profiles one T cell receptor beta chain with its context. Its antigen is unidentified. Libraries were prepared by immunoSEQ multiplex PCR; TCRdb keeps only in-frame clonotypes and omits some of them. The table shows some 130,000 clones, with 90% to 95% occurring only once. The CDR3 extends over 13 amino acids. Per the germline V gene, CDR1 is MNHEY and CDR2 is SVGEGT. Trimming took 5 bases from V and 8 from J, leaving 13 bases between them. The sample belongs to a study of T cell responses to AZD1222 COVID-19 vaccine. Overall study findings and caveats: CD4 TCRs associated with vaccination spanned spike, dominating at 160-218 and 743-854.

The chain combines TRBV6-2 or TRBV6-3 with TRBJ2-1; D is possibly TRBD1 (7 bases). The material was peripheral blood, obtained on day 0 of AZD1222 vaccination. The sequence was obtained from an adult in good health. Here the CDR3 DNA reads TGTGCCAGCAGTCCCCAGGGGGGCGATGAGCAGTTCTTC. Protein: CASSPQGGDEQFF.